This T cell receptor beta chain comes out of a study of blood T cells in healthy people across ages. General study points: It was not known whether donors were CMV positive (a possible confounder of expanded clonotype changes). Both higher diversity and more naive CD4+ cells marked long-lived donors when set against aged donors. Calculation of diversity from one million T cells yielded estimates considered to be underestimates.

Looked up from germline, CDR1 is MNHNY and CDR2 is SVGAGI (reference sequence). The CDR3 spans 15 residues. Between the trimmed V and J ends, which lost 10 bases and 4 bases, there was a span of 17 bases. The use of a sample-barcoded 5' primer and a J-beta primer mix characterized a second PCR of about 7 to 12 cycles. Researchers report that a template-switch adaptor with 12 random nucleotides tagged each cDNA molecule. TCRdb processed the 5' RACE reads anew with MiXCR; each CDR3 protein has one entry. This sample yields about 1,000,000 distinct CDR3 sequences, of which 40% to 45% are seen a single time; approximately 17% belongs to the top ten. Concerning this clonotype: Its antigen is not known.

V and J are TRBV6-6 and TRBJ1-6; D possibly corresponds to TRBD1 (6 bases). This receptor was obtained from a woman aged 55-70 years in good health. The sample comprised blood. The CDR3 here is CATSDRFSYNSPLHF. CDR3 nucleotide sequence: TGTGCCACCTCGGACAGATTCTCATATAATTCACCCCTCCACTTT.